This entry lists 14 T cell receptor beta chains sequenced from one sample in a study of CD8 T cells in Susac syndrome. With random hexamers, roughly 0.45 to 1 ug RNA was reverse transcribed. TCRdb re-called the immunoSEQ multiplex PCR reads through MiXCR, storing one row per CDR3 protein. The sample records 100,000 to 150,000 distinct CDR3 sequences, roughly 94% being singletons. The sequenced sample was CD8+ T cells from PBMCs. These receptors all stem from a human donor with Susac syndrome.

A few counts support this clonotype. The V gene is TRBV5-6, the J gene TRBJ1-2; a possible D gene is TRBD1 (5 bases). Trimming cost V 4 bases and J 3 bases, with 10 bases left between them. Germline V gene sequence: CDR1 SGHDT, CDR2 YYEEEE. The CDR3 is 13 residues long. The CDR3 protein is CASSPGGYYGYTF. CDR3 in DNA: TGTGCCAGCAGCCCGGGGGGGTACTATGGCTACACCTTC.

The chain couples TRBV20-1 to TRBJ2-7, with 10 positions matching TRBD1. Germline lookup yields CDR1 DFQATT and CDR2 SNEGSKA (reference sequence). V lost 7 bases, J lost 4 bases, and 10 bases stayed unmatched. CDR3 size: 14 residues. CDR3 loop: CSVSTGTGVYEQYF. The CDR3 DNA is TGCAGTGTTTCGACCGGGACAGGGGTTTACGAGCAGTACTTC.

The chain recombines TRBV2 with TRBJ2-7, with 9 bases aligning to TRBD1. J gave up 3 bases and V 6 bases, and 9 bases lay outside the gene matches. The CDR3 covers 15 residues. Germline V gene sequence: CDR1 SNHLY, CDR2 FYNNEI. The CDR3: CASREEDRGVYEQYF. CDR3 DNA: TGTGCCAGCAGGGAGGAGGACAGGGGCGTCTACGAGCAGTACTTC.

CDR3 in DNA: TGTGCCACCAGTGATGGAGCGGGGGGCCGCACCGGGGAGCTGTTTTTT. It codes for CATSDGAGGRTGELFF. This chain links TRBV24-1 with TRBJ2-2; 9 nucleotides line up with TRBD2. V was clipped by 3 bases and J by 4 bases; unmatched bases: 5. This CDR3 spans 16 amino acids. Per the germline V gene, CDR1 is KGHDR and CDR2 is SFDVKD.

This chain joins TRBV2 and TRBJ2-1, with 8 bases that match TRBD1. The germline CDR1 and CDR2 sequences are SNHLY and FYNNEI. This CDR3 is built from 15 residues. With V trimmed by 6 bases and J by 5 bases, 9 bases remained unmatched. Written as DNA, the CDR3 is TGTGCCAGCAGCCTGGACAGGGACACTAACAATGAGCAGTTCTTC. It is translated as CASSLDRDTNNEQFF.

The chain employs TRBV19 and TRBJ1-1; D is uncertain. The V end lost 5 bases, the J end lost 4 bases, and 11 bases lay between the germline ends. The germline CDR1 and CDR2 sequences are LNHDA and SQIVND (reference sequence). The CDR3 has 13 amino acids. The CDR3 is CASSPWEGTEAFF. The CDR3 DNA follows: TGTGCCAGTAGTCCCTGGGAGGGCACTGAAGCTTTCTTT.

V gene TRBV29-1 combines with J gene TRBJ1-2, with 7 bases lining up with TRBD1. This CDR3 comprises 14 residues. Looked up from germline, CDR1 is SQVTM and CDR2 is ANQGSEA. V was clipped by 3 bases and J by 0 bases; unmatched bases: 4. The CDR3 reads CSVDEGTANYGYTF. In nucleotides, the CDR3 is TGCAGCGTTGATGAGGGGACAGCTAACTATGGCTACACCTTC.

This chain connects TRBV19 to TRBJ2-1; a weak D match, TRBD2 (7 bases). The CDR3 runs to 14 residues. The ends were cut back, 5 bases at V and 3 bases at J, with 11 bases in the middle. Germline V gives CDR1 LNHDA, CDR2 SQIVND (reference sequence). This CDR3 is CASSWGGRYNEQFF. The CDR3 DNA reads as TGTGCCAGTAGTTGGGGGGGCCGCTACAATGAGCAGTTCTTC.

The J gene is TRBJ1-1, the V gene TRBV11-2; 7 bases align to TRBD1. CDR1 is SGHAT and CDR2 is FQNNGV in the germline V gene. V lost 1 base and J lost 3; bases outside the gene matches: 8. The CDR3 covers 16 residues. The DNA for the CDR3 is TGTGCCAGCAGCTTAGTTACAGGGGCGGTGGACACTGAAGCTTTCTTT. Its translation is CASSLVTGAVDTEAFF. The complete variable domain, with remaining parts taken from reference TRBV11-2 and TRBJ1-1, reads EAGVAQSPRYKIIEKRQSVAFWCNPISGHATLYWYQQILGQGPKLLIQFQNNGVVDDSQLPKDRFSAERLKGVDSTLKIQPAKLEDSAVYLCASSLVTGAVDTEAFFGQGTRLTVV.

This clonotype came up once. This chain links TRBV12-3 or TRBV12-4 with TRBJ1-1; D is undetermined. The V end lost 7 bases, the J end lost 1 base, and 10 bases lay between the germline ends. The CDR3 loop spans 13 amino acids. The CDR3 DNA is TGTGCCAGCAACCCGGGGAGGAACACTGAAGCTTTCTTT. It codes for CASNPGRNTEAFF.

V usage is TRBV29-1 and J usage is TRBJ2-2; 8 bases fit TRBD1. Germline CDR1 SQVTM, CDR2 ANQGSEA. The CDR3 covers 15 residues. With 7 bases clipped from V and 1 base from J, the junction kept 8 bases outside the gene matches. CDR3 nucleotide sequence: TGCAGCGCCATCCAGGGGGCGCAGAACACCGGGGAGCTGTTTTTT. It codes for CSAIQGAQNTGELFF.

The genes are TRBV6-5 and TRBJ2-2, with a possible D match to TRBD2 (6 bases). Trimming cost V 8 bases and J 6 bases, with 10 bases left between them. Germline CDR1 and CDR2: MNHEY and SVGAGI. The CDR3 extends over 12 amino acids. The CDR3 region is CASAGSPGELFF. CDR3 DNA sequence: TGTGCCAGCGCCGGGAGCCCCGGGGAGCTGTTTTTT.

The chain is built from TRBV7-9 and TRBJ1-1, with D unclear. Germline loops: CDR1 SEHNR, CDR2 FQNEAQ (reference sequence). CDR3 length equals 15 residues. The ends were cut back, 2 bases at V and 3 bases at J, with 13 bases in the middle. For the CDR3, the DNA is TGTGCCAGCAGCTTACCGGTAGGGTTGGACACTGAAGCTTTCTTT. Encoded protein: CASSLPVGLDTEAFF.

Only a few counts were recorded for this clonotype. The V call is TRBV7-9, the J call TRBJ2-7, with a tentative D call TRBD2 (5 bases). CDR1 is SEHNR and CDR2 is FQNEAQ in the germline V gene (reference sequence). V lost 1 base and J 5 bases, leaving 9 bases between the germline ends. The CDR3 has 13 amino acids. The CDR3 nucleotides read TGTGCCAGCAGCTTAGTTGAGGGCCACGAGCAGTACTTC. It is translated as CASSLVEGHEQYF.